This T cell receptor (beta chain) was profiled in a study of TIL therapy for anti-PD-1-resistant metastatic lung cancer. CDR1 MGHDK and CDR2 SYGVNS come from the germline V gene. The CDR3 has 12 amino acids. Trimming took off 6 bases at V and 0 bases at J, with 4 bases between the two ends. The immunoSEQ assay was v3. This table comes from immunoSEQ multiplex PCR, and its TCRdb copy is limited to in-frame clones, with some not included. The sample carries about 53,000 clones, around 70% recorded once. Documented time point: pre-treatment sample, taken before nivolumab and TIL therapy. The clonotype originates from a person aged 25 to 79 with non-small cell lung cancer. V gene TRBV25-1 combines with J gene TRBJ2-3; the D is unclear. The sample here was blood, taken at baseline. This chain's CDR3 is CASRFSTDTQYF. The DNA for the CDR3 is TGTGCCAGCAGATTCAGCACAGATACGCAGTATTTT.